One and the same sample provided the 5 T cell receptor beta chains below, sequenced in a study of CD8 T cells in Susac syndrome (dated by TCRdb to between 2018 and 2020). The library came from the immunoSEQ multiplex PCR assay. RNA was extracted using the RNeasy kit, and about 0.45 to 1 ug of the RNA was reverse transcribed with random hexamers. TCRdb applied fastp at Q25 and MiXCR to the public reads, then kept only in-frame beta chains. Each CDR3 protein gets just one entry, which takes the most common genes and DNA from the rows behind it. The sample includes just under 95,000 distinct CDR3 sequences, with about 95% observed a single time. About 0.3% of the sample belongs to the ten largest clones. Sample: CD4+ T cells from PBMCs. These receptors came from a human donor with Susac syndrome.

The chain links TRBV7-2 to TRBJ2-3; perhaps TRBD1 as D (5 bases). This CDR3 comprises 16 residues. Trimming removed 5 bases at V and 1 base at J, with 16 bases between. Germline V CDR1 and CDR2: SGHTA, FQGNSA. The CDR3 sequence: CASSPDSARRTDTQYF. CDR3 DNA: TGTGCCAGCAGCCCCGACAGCGCTCGTCGCACAGATACGCAGTATTTT.

The J gene is TRBJ1-1, the V gene TRBV20-1; maybe TRBD1 (5 bases). This CDR3 comprises 11 residues. The germline CDR1 and CDR2 sequences are DFQATT and SNEGSKA (reference sequence). V was pared by 7 bases and J by 3 bases, with 9 bases between. The CDR3: CSVLGDTEAFF. The CDR3 region has the DNA TGCAGTGTATTAGGGGACACTGAAGCTTTCTTT.

This clonotype showed up just once. This sequence joins TRBV20-1 and TRBJ1-2, with TRBD1 identical over 8 bases. Germline V gene sequence: CDR1 DFQATT, CDR2 SNEGSKA (reference sequence). There are 15 residues in the CDR3. J was trimmed by 6 bases and V by 1 base; bases with no gene match: 10. CDR3 residues: CSARAPGQGEHGYTF. CDR3 nucleotides: TGCAGTGCTAGAGCCCCCGGACAGGGAGAGCATGGCTACACCTTC.

This clonotype was seen once. V gene TRBV7-2 combines with J gene TRBJ1-2; D gene unclear. Trimming took 4 bases from V and 4 from J, leaving 10 bases between them. Germline V gives CDR1 SGHTA, CDR2 FQGNSA. The CDR3 has 13 amino acids. The CDR3, as DNA: TGTGCCAGCAGCTCAGACGGAATCTATGGCTACACCTTC. Encoded protein: CASSSDGIYGYTF.

J is TRBJ1-5 and V is TRBV29-1, with D perhaps TRBD1 (5 bases). The germline V gene encodes CDR1 SQVTM and CDR2 ANQGSEA. There are 13 residues in the CDR3. The germline V and J ends were trimmed by 6 bases and 3 bases, with 12 bases remaining between them. The CDR3 DNA reads as TGCAGCGTGGGGACCGGGTTCAATCAGCCCCAGCATTTT. This sequence encodes CSVGTGFNQPQHF.